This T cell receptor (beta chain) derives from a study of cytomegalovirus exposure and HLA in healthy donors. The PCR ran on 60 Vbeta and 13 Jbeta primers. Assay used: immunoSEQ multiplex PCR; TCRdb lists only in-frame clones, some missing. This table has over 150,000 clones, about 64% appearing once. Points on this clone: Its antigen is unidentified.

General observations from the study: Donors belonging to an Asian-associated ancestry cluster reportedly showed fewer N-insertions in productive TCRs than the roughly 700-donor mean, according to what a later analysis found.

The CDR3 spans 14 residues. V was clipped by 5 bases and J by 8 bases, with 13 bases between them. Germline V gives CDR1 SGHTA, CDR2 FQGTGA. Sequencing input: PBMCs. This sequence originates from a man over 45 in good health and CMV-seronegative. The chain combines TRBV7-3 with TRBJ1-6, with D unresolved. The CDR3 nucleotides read TGTGCCAGCAGCCGGGAGGGTAGGGATTCACCCCTCCACTTT. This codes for CASSREGRDSPLHF.